A selection of T cell receptor beta chains follows, all from one sample in a study of tumor T cells in aggressive B-cell lymphoma. TCRdb's copy holds only in-frame clones and misses some; the assay was immunoSEQ multiplex PCR. This sample has approximately 2,500 clones, with roughly four fifths found just once. The sample was tumor tissue. The receptors come from an adult with diffuse large B cell lymphoma. Each CDR3 is given with its conserved first and last residue.

CDR3 length,V gene,CDR3 protein
16,TRBV5-6,CASSLEQGDYQETQYF
14,TRBV5-1,CASSLDTGTYGYTF
18,TRBV28,CASSPLPSGTLSQETQYF
11,TRBV7-2,CASSFRSEQFF
16,TRBV5-1,CASSLAADRQYTEAFF
16,TRBV10-3,CAISEPLAGGGDTQYF
13,TRBV2,CASSERREETQYF
15,TRBV5-1,CASSLAAGGSETQYF
14,TRBV28,CASRTGGTNQPQHF
15,TRBV5-1,CASSYHRASNEKLFF
12,TRBV7-2,CASSSDIYEQYF
16,TRBV7-2,CASSLMRLEGNTEAFF
12,TRBV29-1,CSVVDRHNEQFF
11,TRBV11-2,CASSQQETQYF
14,TRBV5-1,CASNDRSSYNEQFF
14,TRBV27,CASSLGTSGNEQFF
17,TRBV28,CASSHPTVAGYTGELFF
14,TRBV6-5,CASSYQGLGDTQYF
11,TRBV28,CASRRQGEQYF
14,TRBV5-1,CASSLDRATYGYTF
12,TRBV14,CASSQLFYEQYF
17,TRBV19,CAPEGEGTVSGANVLTF
14,TRBV5-1,CASSLTSQSDEQFF
15,TRBV5-4,CASSPGREIAGELFF
15,TRBV7-2,CASSLERRANEKLFF
14,TRBV28,CASRDPTPGQPQHF
12,TRBV10-1,CASSDRPYTQYF
15,TRBV5-1,CASSRDRLTTDTQYF
15,TRBV9,CASSVLSSGTDTQYF
15,TRBV9,CASSVATSEVYEQYF
16,TRBV4-1,CASSQEVAGGPYEQYF
17,TRBV9,CASSGWTSGRARHEQFF
14,TRBV18,CASSSRPEGARLFF
14,TRBV6-6,CASSHRDSNEKLFF
16,TRBV13,CASSTSPGTGNEKLFF
15,TRBV28,CASSPTGGRGSEAFF
16,TRBV19,CASSYRDSVGNQPQHF
15,TRBV5-1,CASSPGPGDNQPQHF
17,TRBV9,CASSSGLAGASTDTQYF
15,TRBV28,CASTIDRGFDNEQFF
14,TRBV5-1,CASSTWTGGTEAFF
14,TRBV19,CASRNRDSPYGYTF
15,TRBV15,CATSSSGTTNNEQFF
13,TRBV10-3,CAISEYSNQPQHF
15,TRBV29-1,CSVSMYRGLSYEQYF
14,TRBV5-5,CASSPGDSSYEQYF
11,TRBV11-2,CASSSPFEQYF
15,TRBV6-5,CASSYLGATNEKLFF
14,TRBV11-2,CASSLRLAGYEQYF
13,TRBV9,CASSVGPSYEQYF
16,TRBV27,CASTPTGLLSNQPQHF
15,TRBV27,CASSSYGVGTYEQYF
14,TRBV7-2,CASTVRRESTEAFF
14,TRBV5-1,CASSLDGEGYEQYF
11,TRBV28,CASSKGDGYTF